This is a list of T cell receptor beta chains from one sample in a study of blood T cells in healthy people across ages. From the 5' RACE reads, TCRdb called clonotypes with MiXCR, one entry per CDR3 protein. The sample has fewer than 1.5 million distinct CDR3 sequences; approximately 40% are singletons. The sample comprised blood. Every receptor here comes from a woman under 30 in good health. Both conserved end residues are part of each CDR3. The order of the fields is CDR3 length, clone size, J gene, V gene, D gene, CDR3 DNA, CDR3 protein. A D gene is named only where the DNA matches it firmly. Expanded clones get a size class; other rows say once, few or many, or leave the size out.

len: 15
abundance: few
j_gene: TRBJ1-2
v_gene: TRBV7-2
d_gene: .
CDR3nt: TGTGCCAGCAGCTTAAGGCAGGCCGCAAACTATGGCTACACCTTC
CDR3aa: CASSLRQAANYGYTF

len: 16
abundance: .
j_gene: TRBJ2-1
v_gene: TRBV5-6
d_gene: TRBD1
CDR3nt: TGTGCCAGCAGCCAAGTAGGGACAGGGCAATTCAATGAGCAGTTCTTC
CDR3aa: CASSQVGTGQFNEQFF

len: 15
abundance: .
j_gene: TRBJ2-4
v_gene: TRBV5-5
d_gene: .
CDR3nt: TGTGCCAGCAGCTTGATCCCGGAGGGGAAAAACATTCAGTACTTC
CDR3aa: CASSLIPEGKNIQYF

len: 13
abundance: .
j_gene: TRBJ2-5
v_gene: TRBV5-1
d_gene: TRBD1
CDR3nt: TGCGCCAGCAACCCGGGACAGGGGAATGAGCAGTACTTC
CDR3aa: CASNPGQGNEQYF

len: 13
abundance: .
j_gene: TRBJ2-5
v_gene: TRBV30
d_gene: .
CDR3nt: TGTGCCTGGAGTGTACACGAGGAGGGCGCCCAGTACTTC
CDR3aa: CAWSVHEEGAQYF

len: 16
abundance: .
j_gene: TRBJ2-1
v_gene: TRBV7-9
d_gene: TRBD2
CDR3nt: TGTGCCAGCAGCCTAGTGCGGGAGGGCCGGTCCGGTGAGCAGTTCTTC
CDR3aa: CASSLVREGRSGEQFF

len: 12
abundance: many
j_gene: TRBJ2-5
v_gene: TRBV29-1
d_gene: .
CDR3nt: TGCAGCGTTTCCACGGTTCAAGAGACCCAGTACTTC
CDR3aa: CSVSTVQETQYF

len: 15
abundance: few
j_gene: TRBJ2-5
v_gene: TRBV4-2
d_gene: .
CDR3nt: TGTGCCAGCAGCCAAGTCGGGCAGGGGGGAGAGACCCAGTACTTC
CDR3aa: CASSQVGQGGETQYF

len: 15
abundance: few
j_gene: TRBJ2-1
v_gene: TRBV10-3
d_gene: TRBD2
CDR3nt: TGTGCCATCAGTGACGGGGGGATGAGAAACAATGAGCAGTTCTTC
CDR3aa: CAISDGGMRNNEQFF

len: 15
abundance: .
j_gene: TRBJ2-3
v_gene: TRBV7-2
d_gene: .
CDR3nt: TGTGCCAGCAGCTTAATCACTAGCCTTACAGATACGCAGTATTTT
CDR3aa: CASSLITSLTDTQYF

len: 16
abundance: few
j_gene: TRBJ2-5
v_gene: TRBV28
d_gene: TRBD2
CDR3nt: TGTGCCAGCAGTTTATTTAATTGGCGGGGGCAAGAGACCCAGTACTTC
CDR3aa: CASSLFNWRGQETQYF

len: 14
abundance: .
j_gene: TRBJ1-2
v_gene: TRBV6-2/TRBV6-3
d_gene: .
CDR3nt: TGTGCCAGCAGTTACTCACGGGGGGACTATGGCTACACCTTC
CDR3aa: CASSYSRGDYGYTF

len: 15
abundance: few
j_gene: TRBJ2-7
v_gene: TRBV28
d_gene: TRBD1
CDR3nt: TGTGCCAGCAGTCGGGACGGGACAGGGACCTACGAGCAGTACTTC
CDR3aa: CASSRDGTGTYEQYF

len: 17
abundance: .
j_gene: TRBJ2-1
v_gene: TRBV11-3
d_gene: TRBD2
CDR3nt: TGTGCCAGCAGCTTAGATCGGAGGACTAGCGCCGACAATGAGCAGTTCTTC
CDR3aa: CASSLDRRTSADNEQFF

len: 14
abundance: .
j_gene: TRBJ2-5
v_gene: TRBV7-8
d_gene: .
CDR3nt: TGTGCCAGCAGCACCGACTGGGGACAAGAGACCCAGTACTTC
CDR3aa: CASSTDWGQETQYF

len: 15
abundance: .
j_gene: TRBJ1-3
v_gene: TRBV7-2
d_gene: TRBD1
CDR3nt: TGTGCCAGCAGCTTAGCGCAGGGGGTTGGAAACACCATATATTTT
CDR3aa: CASSLAQGVGNTIYF

len: 14
abundance: .
j_gene: TRBJ2-5
v_gene: TRBV5-1
d_gene: .
CDR3nt: TGCGCCAGCAGCCTAAATAGCGGACAAGAGACCCAGTACTTC
CDR3aa: CASSLNSGQETQYF

len: 13
abundance: .
j_gene: TRBJ2-3
v_gene: TRBV12-3/TRBV12-4
d_gene: .
CDR3nt: TGTGCCAGCGGAGGCGGGTACACAGATACGCAGTATTTT
CDR3aa: CASGGGYTDTQYF

len: 13
abundance: .
j_gene: TRBJ2-7
v_gene: TRBV12-3/TRBV12-4
d_gene: .
CDR3nt: TGTGCCAGCATGGCGCAGGGAGCCTACGAGCAGTACTTC
CDR3aa: CASMAQGAYEQYF

len: 16
abundance: .
j_gene: TRBJ2-2
v_gene: TRBV20-1
d_gene: TRBD1
CDR3nt: TGCAGTGCTAGAGCCCTGACAGGGGGGATCACCGGGGAGCTGTTTTTT
CDR3aa: CSARALTGGITGELFF

len: 15
abundance: few
j_gene: TRBJ2-3
v_gene: TRBV7-2
d_gene: TRBD1
CDR3nt: TGTGCCAGCAGCCGGGACAGGGCCTTCACAGATACGCAGTATTTT
CDR3aa: CASSRDRAFTDTQYF

len: 15
abundance: .
j_gene: TRBJ1-5
v_gene: TRBV27
d_gene: .
CDR3nt: TGTGCCAGCAGTTTAGCAGGCAGAGTAAATCAGCCCCAGCATTTT
CDR3aa: CASSLAGRVNQPQHF

len: 13
abundance: .
j_gene: TRBJ2-5
v_gene: TRBV2
d_gene: .
CDR3nt: TGTGCCAGCAGTGAAATCGGGATGGAGACCCAGTACTTC
CDR3aa: CASSEIGMETQYF

len: 14
abundance: .
j_gene: TRBJ2-6
v_gene: TRBV10-3
d_gene: .
CDR3nt: TGTGCCATCAACGGGGGCTCTGGGGCCAACGTCCTGACTTTC
CDR3aa: CAINGGSGANVLTF

len: 14
abundance: few
j_gene: TRBJ1-2
v_gene: TRBV24-1
d_gene: .
CDR3nt: TGTGCCACCAGTGAAGGCAATTCTAACTATGGCTACACCTTC
CDR3aa: CATSEGNSNYGYTF

len: 12
abundance: many
j_gene: TRBJ2-5
v_gene: TRBV28
d_gene: .
CDR3nt: TGTGCCAGCAGTTTACGCGCAAAGACCCAGTACTTC
CDR3aa: CASSLRAKTQYF

len: 18
abundance: .
j_gene: TRBJ2-5
v_gene: TRBV7-2
d_gene: TRBD2
CDR3nt: TGTGCCAGCAGTCAAACCTCGACTGCAGCTAGCGGTAAAGAGACCCAGTACTTC
CDR3aa: CASSQTSTAASGKETQYF

len: 16
abundance: .
j_gene: TRBJ1-1
v_gene: TRBV20-1
d_gene: .
CDR3nt: TGCAGTGCTAGAGATTCAGTGCGGACAACGAACACTGAAGCTTTCTTT
CDR3aa: CSARDSVRTTNTEAFF

len: 15
abundance: .
j_gene: TRBJ2-3
v_gene: TRBV10-3
d_gene: .
CDR3nt: TGTGCCATCAGTGAGTTCCGCACAAGTTTAGGGACGCAGTATTTT
CDR3aa: CAISEFRTSLGTQYF

len: 10
abundance: .
j_gene: TRBJ1-2
v_gene: TRBV29-1
d_gene: .
CDR3nt: TGCAGCGTTGAGGGTGTCGGCTACACCTTC
CDR3aa: CSVEGVGYTF

len: 14
abundance: .
j_gene: TRBJ1-4
v_gene: TRBV20-1
d_gene: TRBD1
CDR3nt: TGCAGTGCTAGGCCGGGACAGGATAATGAAAAACTGTTTTTT
CDR3aa: CSARPGQDNEKLFF

len: 13
abundance: .
j_gene: TRBJ1-2
v_gene: TRBV20-1
d_gene: .
CDR3nt: TGCAGTGCTAGACGGGTTTCGTCCTATGGCTACACCTTC
CDR3aa: CSARRVSSYGYTF

len: 17
abundance: .
j_gene: TRBJ1-6
v_gene: TRBV14
d_gene: .
CDR3nt: TGTGCCAGCAGCCAAGGGAAATCGGGGGCGCGTAATTCACCCCTCCACTTT
CDR3aa: CASSQGKSGARNSPLHF

len: 17
abundance: few
j_gene: TRBJ2-3
v_gene: TRBV4-1
d_gene: .
CDR3nt: TGCGCCAGCAGCCAAGATGCGGGCGGGTCCTTCACAGATACGCAGTATTTT
CDR3aa: CASSQDAGGSFTDTQYF

len: 14
abundance: .
j_gene: TRBJ2-7
v_gene: TRBV7-9
d_gene: .
CDR3nt: TGTGCCAGCAGCCCAAGGGACGGTATCTACGAGCAGTACTTC
CDR3aa: CASSPRDGIYEQYF

len: 12
abundance: .
j_gene: TRBJ2-7
v_gene: TRBV28
d_gene: .
CDR3nt: TGTGCCAGCGCCGACACCTACTACGAGCAGTACTTC
CDR3aa: CASADTYYEQYF

len: 17
abundance: .
j_gene: TRBJ1-3
v_gene: TRBV9
d_gene: .
CDR3nt: TGTGCCAGCAGCGCAGCCGGGACGGCGAGCTCTGGAAACACCATATATTTT
CDR3aa: CASSAAGTASSGNTIYF

len: 16
abundance: .
j_gene: TRBJ2-1
v_gene: TRBV5-1
d_gene: .
CDR3nt: TGCGCCAGCAGCTTGTCCAGCAGTAAACCCTACAATGAGCAGTTCTTC
CDR3aa: CASSLSSSKPYNEQFF

len: 11
abundance: few
j_gene: TRBJ2-7
v_gene: TRBV30
d_gene: .
CDR3nt: TGTGCCTGGACTGGGTCCTACGAGCAGTACTTC
CDR3aa: CAWTGSYEQYF

len: 16
abundance: .
j_gene: TRBJ2-3
v_gene: TRBV4-3
d_gene: .
CDR3nt: TGCGCCAGCAGCCAAGGCTGGCCGACTCACACAGATACGCAGTATTTT
CDR3aa: CASSQGWPTHTDTQYF

len: 15
abundance: .
j_gene: TRBJ1-5
v_gene: TRBV20-1
d_gene: .
CDR3nt: TGCAGTGCTAGAGATGGGGGACGGATCAATCAGCCCCAGCATTTT
CDR3aa: CSARDGGRINQPQHF

len: 16
abundance: few
j_gene: TRBJ1-1
v_gene: TRBV6-6
d_gene: .
CDR3nt: TGTGCCAGCAGTCCCACCCGACAGGCGAGTAACACTGAAGCTTTCTTT
CDR3aa: CASSPTRQASNTEAFF

len: 15
abundance: few
j_gene: TRBJ2-7
v_gene: TRBV4-2
d_gene: .
CDR3nt: TGTGCCAGCACCAGACCCCGGGGACACTACTACGAGCAGTACTTC
CDR3aa: CASTRPRGHYYEQYF

len: 15
abundance: .
j_gene: TRBJ2-1
v_gene: TRBV20-1
d_gene: TRBD1
CDR3nt: TGCAGTGCTAATTTGGGGACAGGGGGCTCTCGTGGGCAGTTCTTC
CDR3aa: CSANLGTGGSRGQFF

len: 14
abundance: .
j_gene: TRBJ1-6
v_gene: TRBV12-3/TRBV12-4
d_gene: .
CDR3nt: TGTGCCAGCAGCATGGGGCTATATAATTCACCCCTCCACTTT
CDR3aa: CASSMGLYNSPLHF

len: 15
abundance: few
j_gene: TRBJ1-2
v_gene: TRBV7-6
d_gene: .
CDR3nt: TGTGCCAGCAGCTTAGCGGCACAGGACCCTTATGGCTACACCTTC
CDR3aa: CASSLAAQDPYGYTF

len: 13
abundance: few
j_gene: TRBJ2-5
v_gene: TRBV15
d_gene: .
CDR3nt: TGTGCCACCCGCGCAGTTCCCGACGGGACCCAGTACTTC
CDR3aa: CATRAVPDGTQYF

len: 16
abundance: .
j_gene: TRBJ2-1
v_gene: TRBV20-1
d_gene: TRBD2
CDR3nt: TGCAGTGCGAGCATACTAGCGCCGAGCTCCTACAATGAGCAGTTCTTC
CDR3aa: CSASILAPSSYNEQFF

len: 15
abundance: once
j_gene: TRBJ2-7
v_gene: TRBV12-3/TRBV12-4
d_gene: TRBD2
CDR3nt: TGTGCCAGCAGTTTCACGCGGGAGGGCCGGAATGAGCAGTACTTC
CDR3aa: CASSFTREGRNEQYF

len: 13
abundance: many
j_gene: TRBJ2-1
v_gene: TRBV10-3
d_gene: .
CDR3nt: TGTGCCGTCCGGGACCCAAGGGGTAATGAGCAGTTCTTC
CDR3aa: CAVRDPRGNEQFF

len: 16
abundance: .
j_gene: TRBJ1-4
v_gene: TRBV3-1
d_gene: TRBD1
CDR3nt: TGTGCCAGCAGCCGACAGGGGGCAATTGTTAATGAAAAACTGTTTTTT
CDR3aa: CASSRQGAIVNEKLFF

len: 13
abundance: .
j_gene: TRBJ1-6
v_gene: TRBV20-1
d_gene: .
CDR3nt: TGCAGTGCTAGAGATGGGGGTAAATCACCCCTCCACTTT
CDR3aa: CSARDGGKSPLHF